These 19 T cell receptor beta chains came from one sample sequenced in a study of T cell responses to AZD1222 COVID-19 vaccine. Using immunoSEQ multiplex PCR, the repertoire was profiled, and TCRdb retains in-frame clones only, with some absent. The data contain approximately 80,000 clones, 75% to 90% of them singletons. The sequencing used peripheral blood, collected on day 0 of AZD1222 vaccination. Every receptor here comes from an adult in good health.

The rearrangement joins TRBV5-6 to TRBJ2-1; D tentatively fits TRBD1 or TRBD2 (5 bases each). This CDR3 region has 16 residues. V gave up 2 bases and J gave up 7 bases, with 19 bases separating them. The germline V gene encodes CDR1 SGHDT and CDR2 YYEEEE. CDR3 sequence reads: CASSFRGRALGNEQFF. As DNA, the CDR3 is TGTGCCAGCAGCTTTCGGGGACGGGCTTTAGGGAATGAGCAGTTCTTC.

This chain connects TRBV7-9 to TRBJ2-1, with 11 nucleotides matching TRBD2. The CDR3 sequence is 17 residues long. Trimming removed 5 bases from V and 0 bases from J; junction bases left unmatched: 6. Germline V gene lookup returns CDR1 SEHNR and CDR2 FQNEAQ (reference sequence). The CDR3 DNA follows: TGTGCCAGCAGCCTTGGACTAGCGGGTGTCTCCTACAATGAGCAGTTCTTC. Its protein product is CASSLGLAGVSYNEQFF.

This clone was seen a handful of times. The chain uses TRBV7-9 and TRBJ1-5; D is unclear. Per germline, CDR1 SEHNR and CDR2 FQNEAQ (reference sequence). This CDR3 contains 13 residues. Deletions cut 0 bases from V and 5 bases from J, with 5 bases between. The CDR3 DNA sequence: TGTGCCAGCAGCTTAGCCCGGGATCAGCCCCAGCATTTT. Translated: CASSLARDQPQHF.

The chain links TRBV6-5 to TRBJ1-1; 7 bases agree with TRBD1. Trimming took 5 bases from V and 4 from J; bases not matched to a gene: 7. This CDR3 comprises 14 residues. Germline CDR1 MNHEY, CDR2 SVGAGI. The CDR3 DNA sequence: TGTGCCAGCAGTCAAACAGGGGTGGGCACTGAAGCTTTCTTT. Translated, it gives CASSQTGVGTEAFF.

This chain connects TRBV5-6 to TRBJ2-2; D unresolved. Trimming stripped 2 bases from V and 0 bases from J, with 5 bases between. This CDR3 has 14 residues. CDR1 and CDR2 from the germline V gene are SGHDT and YYEEEE. In DNA, the CDR3 is TGTGCCAGCAGCTTTGGATCGAACACCGGGGAGCTGTTTTTT. This translates into CASSFGSNTGELFF. The full variable domain, completed using reference TRBV5-6 and TRBJ2-2, is DAGVTQSPTHLIKTRGQQVTLRCSPKSGHDTVSWYQQALGQGPQFIFQYYEEEERQRGNFPDRFSGHQFPNYSSELNVNALLLGDSALYLCASSFGSNTGELFFGEGSRLTVL.

V usage is TRBV5-1 and J usage is TRBJ2-5, with 7 bases aligning to TRBD2. J lost 2 bases, V lost 0 bases, and 7 bases had no gene match. Looked up from germline, CDR1 is SGHRS and CDR2 is YFSETQ. The CDR3 is made up of 16 amino acids. The CDR3 spells CASSLVASGRQETQYF. CDR3 nucleotides: TGCGCCAGCAGCTTGGTGGCTAGCGGACGACAAGAGACCCAGTACTTC.

The chain joins TRBV7-9 to TRBJ2-1; maybe TRBD2 (5 bases). Trimming took 2 bases from V and 5 from J, leaving 13 bases between them. This CDR3 spans 15 amino acids. The germline CDR1 and CDR2 sequences are SEHNR and FQNEAQ (reference sequence). CDR3 in DNA: TGTGCCAGCAGCTTAATGTCCGGGAAGGACAATGAGCAGTTCTTC. Translated: CASSLMSGKDNEQFF.

The V gene is TRBV7-9, the J gene TRBJ2-3, with TRBD2 matching 9 bases. The germline V gene encodes CDR1 SEHNR and CDR2 FQNEAQ (reference sequence). This CDR3 spans 14 amino acids. The J segment lost 4 bases and the V segment lost 5 bases, leaving 4 bases of the junction unmatched. The CDR3 nucleotides read TGTGCCAGCAGCCTTAGCGGGAGCTCAGATACGCAGTATTTT. The encoded protein is CASSLSGSSDTQYF.

The V gene is TRBV3-1 (or the pseudogene TRBV3-2), the J gene TRBJ2-1; TRBD2 is a possible D gene (6 bases). The CDR3 covers 14 residues. V was cut by 3 bases and J by 2 bases, with 8 bases left in between. Germline values: CDR1 LGHDT, CDR2 YNNKEL (reference sequence). Here the CDR3 reads CASSQTSPYNEQFF. The CDR3 region has the DNA TGTGCCAGCAGCCAGACTAGTCCCTACAATGAGCAGTTCTTC.

Turning to this clone: An end of the junction does not agree with germline; a read error may underlie this. The V gene is TRBV7-7, the J gene TRBJ1-3, with D unresolved. This CDR3 comprises 16 residues. The germline V gene encodes CDR1 SSHAT and CDR2 FNYEAQ (reference sequence). Here the CDR3 reads CASSPLTPETGNTIYF. In DNA form, the CDR3 reads TGTGCTAGCAGCCCATTAACGCCGGAGACTGGAAACACCATATATTTT.

This clone was found a few times. J is TRBJ2-1 and V is TRBV19; a weak D match, TRBD2 (9 bases). The CDR3 runs to 16 residues. Germline V lookup: CDR1 LNHDA, CDR2 SQIVND (reference sequence). The V gene lost 5 bases and the J gene lost 6 bases, with 20 bases spanning the gap. Here the CDR3 reads CASSFLSSGTGNEQFF. In nucleotides, the CDR3 is TGTGCCAGTAGTTTCCTTTCTAGCGGGACAGGCAATGAGCAGTTCTTC.

V is TRBV30 and J is TRBJ2-2; 12 bases align to TRBD2. Germline V gene lookup returns CDR1 GTSNPN and CDR2 SVGIG (reference sequence). With V trimmed by 0 bases and J by 4 bases, 15 bases remained unmatched. The length of the CDR3 is 20 residues. The CDR3 bases are TGTGCCTGGAGTGTACAAGGTCAAGGACTAGCGGGAATGGGCACCGGGGAGCTGTTTTTT. Translated, it gives CAWSVQGQGLAGMGTGELFF. The complete variable domain, with remaining parts taken from reference TRBV30 and TRBJ2-2, reads SQTIHQWPATLVQPVGSPLSLECTVEGTSNPNLYWYRQAAGRGLQLLFYSVGIGQISSEVPQNLSASRPQDRQFILSSKKLLLSDSGFYLCAWSVQGQGLAGMGTGELFFGEGSRLTVL.

This chain connects TRBV27 to TRBJ2-1, with 8 bases fitting TRBD2. The CDR3 is made up of 15 amino acids. Looked up from germline, CDR1 is MNHEY and CDR2 is SMNVEV (reference sequence). The V segment lost 7 bases and the J segment 1 base; nucleotides outside the gene matches: 6. The CDR3 loop is CASTPGGGSYNEQFF. The CDR3, as DNA: TGTGCCAGCACCCCCGGGGGGGGTTCCTACAATGAGCAGTTCTTC.

V and J are TRBV28 and TRBJ2-7; 11 nucleotides align to TRBD2. Germline CDR1 MDHEN, CDR2 SYDVKM. The CDR3 is 15 amino acids. V gave up 6 bases and J gave up 3 bases; unmatched junction bases: 7. Written as DNA, the CDR3 is TGTGCCAGCAGCCTATCGGGGACTAGCGGCTACGAGCAGTACTTC. It codes for CASSLSGTSGYEQYF.

The V gene is TRBV6-2 or TRBV6-3, the J gene TRBJ2-7; 9 nucleotides line up with TRBD2. Germline CDR1 reads MNHEY; CDR2 reads SVGEGT. The CDR3 loop spans 15 amino acids. Trimming removed 4 bases from V and 5 bases from J; junction bases left unmatched: 9. CDR3 protein: CASSSPGLAVDEQYF. CDR3 coding DNA: TGTGCCAGCAGTTCCCCGGGACTAGCTGTTGACGAGCAGTACTTC.

The chain links TRBV7-3 to TRBJ2-3, with D perhaps assigned TRBD1 or TRBD2 (5 bases each). Germline CDR1 SGHTA, CDR2 FQGTGA. V was clipped by 5 bases and J by 9 bases, with 15 bases between them. The CDR3 has 13 amino acids. CDR3 residues: CASSPLEGDTQYF. The CDR3, as DNA: TGTGCCAGCAGCCCCCTGGAAGGGGACACGCAGTATTTT.

The chain is built from TRBV28 and TRBJ1-1; 8 positions agree with TRBD1. The J segment lost 3 bases and the V segment lost 6 bases, leaving 3 bases of the junction unmatched. The CDR3 loop spans 13 amino acids. The germline V gene encodes CDR1 MDHEN and CDR2 SYDVKM. In nucleotides, the CDR3 is TGTGCCAGCAGACAGGGGGGGCACACTGAAGCTTTCTTT. It encodes CASRQGGHTEAFF.

This chain uses TRBV19 with TRBJ1-1, with D unclear. Per the germline V gene, CDR1 is LNHDA and CDR2 is SQIVND (reference sequence). Deletions cut 5 bases from V and 0 bases from J, with 7 bases between. The CDR3 loop spans 13 amino acids. The CDR3: CASSRIMNTEAFF. Here the CDR3 DNA reads TGTGCCAGTAGTCGGATAATGAACACTGAAGCTTTCTTT.

This clone has just one count. V is TRBV10-1 and J is TRBJ2-6; the D is unclear. V was trimmed by 8 bases and J by 4 bases, leaving 6 bases between them. The CDR3 length is 12 residues. Germline CDR1 and CDR2: WNHNN and SYGVQD (reference sequence). CDR3 protein: CASGSGANVLTF. CDR3 DNA: TGCGCCAGCGGGTCAGGGGCCAACGTCCTGACTTTC.